These 23 T cell receptor beta chains were sequenced from one sample in a study of T cell responses to AZD1222 COVID-19 vaccine (dated by TCRdb to the early 2020s). The time point label corresponds to: baseline before first vaccination. The protocol used for the library was the immunoSEQ multiplex PCR assay. This is the immuneACCESS table as TCRdb keeps it, with only in-frame sequences that have V and J called. A part of the clones is gone; compared with another copy, unresolved V genes explain less than half, and the rest is unexplained. This sample lists about 55,000 clones; around 90% were detected once. Approximately 2% of the sample is taken by the ten largest. The specimen comprised peripheral blood, sampled on day 0 of AZD1222 vaccination. The receptors here all came from an adult in good health.

The chain employs TRBV20-1 and TRBJ1-6; D is ambiguous. CDR3 length equals 16 residues. Germline V gene lookup returns CDR1 DFQATT and CDR2 SNEGSKA (reference sequence). V shed 3 bases and J shed 3 bases, with 15 bases lying between them. CDR3 region: CSASTPGRDYNSPLHF. The CDR3 DNA reads as TGCAGTGCTAGTACCCCCGGGAGGGACTATAATTCACCCCTCCACTTT.

This clone was counted only a few times. The rearrangement uses TRBV28 and TRBJ1-2, with a tentative D call TRBD1 (5 bases). There are 13 residues in the CDR3. Trimming stripped 4 bases from V and 2 bases from J, with 8 bases between. Germline CDR1 reads MDHEN; CDR2 reads SYDVKM. The CDR3 DNA follows: TGTGCCAGCAGTTGGTCAGGGAACTATGGCTACACCTTC. It yields the protein CASSWSGNYGYTF.

Details on this clone: The same CDR3 can be traced to other DNA sequences in this sample. The chain carries TRBV18 and TRBJ2-1; no firm D call. V was clipped by 4 bases and J by 1 base, with 5 bases between them. CDR1 KGHSH and CDR2 LQKENI come from the germline V gene. CDR3 length: 13 residues. The CDR3 DNA reads as TGTGCCAGCTCACAGGGTTCCTACAATGAGCAGTTCTTC. Its protein is CASSQGSYNEQFF.

The chain recombines TRBV1 with TRBJ2-7; the DNA was not compared with TRBD2, the D call given in the table. TRBV1 constitutes a pseudogene. The CDR3 totals 18 residues. The CDR3 sequence is CTSSHLLTHATNGYEQYF. CDR3 DNA: TGCACCAGCAGCCATCTTTTGACTCACGCAACGAACGGGTACGAGCAGTACTTC.

The J gene is TRBJ2-1, the V gene TRBV6-2 or TRBV6-3, with 10 bases aligning to TRBD1. CDR1 MNHEY and CDR2 SVGEGT come from the germline V gene. V lost 0 bases and J lost 6; bases outside the gene matches: 5. CDR3 length: 16 residues. Here the CDR3 DNA reads TGTGCCAGCAGTTACTCGGGAAGGACAGGGGGCAATGAGCAGTTCTTC. Its protein is CASSYSGRTGGNEQFF.

The chain has TRBV6-5 and TRBJ2-7, with 9 bases identical to TRBD1. The CDR3 sequence is 15 residues long. CDR1 and CDR2 (germline): MNHEY, SVGAGI. Trimming removed 6 bases from V and 5 bases from J; junction bases left unmatched: 11. As DNA, the CDR3 is TGTGCCAGCAGGAGAACCGGGACAGGGAACCACGAGCAGTACTTC. It is translated as CASRRTGTGNHEQYF.

The CDR3 loop reads CASSIVPGGNTGELFF. DNA of the CDR3: TGTGCCAGTAGTATTGTCCCAGGGGGCAACACCGGGGAGCTGTTTTTT. The chain uses TRBV19 and TRBJ2-2; 8 nucleotides line up with TRBD1. Trimming at V came to 3 bases and at J to 2 bases, leaving 5 bases not matched to a gene. The CDR3 totals 16 residues. CDR1 and CDR2 (germline): LNHDA, SQIVND (reference sequence).

This sequence joins TRBV19 and TRBJ1-1; D call uncertain. V lost 4 bases, J lost 0 bases, and 9 bases lay in between. The CDR3 loop spans 14 amino acids. CDR1 is LNHDA and CDR2 is SQIVND in the germline V gene (reference sequence). The CDR3 sequence: CASSTDYMNTEAFF. The CDR3 DNA is TGTGCCAGTAGTACCGACTACATGAACACTGAAGCTTTCTTT.

This chain uses TRBV20-1 with TRBJ2-1, with D hard to call. Trimming took 4 bases from V and 8 from J, leaving 9 bases between them. Germline V gene lookup returns CDR1 DFQATT and CDR2 SNEGSKA (reference sequence). The CDR3 extends over 11 amino acids. The CDR3 is CSAITRHEQFF. Written as DNA, the CDR3 is TGCAGTGCTATAACCAGGCATGAGCAGTTCTTC.

V is TRBV7-9 and J is TRBJ1-1; tentative D call: TRBD1 (5 bases). The CDR3 has 14 residues. Trimming left V 6 bases short and J 7 bases short, with 18 bases between. CDR1 is SEHNR and CDR2 is FQNEAQ in the germline V gene (reference sequence). CDR3 in DNA: TGTGCCAGCAGTCGTTCCGGGACGGACCTTGAAGCTTTCTTT. Its protein is CASSRSGTDLEAFF.

This rearrangement joins TRBV10-1 to TRBJ1-2; D perhaps matches TRBD1 (6 bases). V gave up 2 bases and J gave up 1 base, with 14 bases separating them. There are 16 residues in the CDR3. Germline CDR1 is WNHNN and CDR2 is SYGVQD (reference sequence). The CDR3 DNA sequence: TGCGCCAGCAGTGAGCCCGACAGGCCCATTAACTATGGCTACACCTTC. This codes for CASSEPDRPINYGYTF.

This clone was recorded only once. The chain carries TRBV28 and TRBJ2-7; D is possibly TRBD2 (5 bases). Germline assignment: CDR1 MDHEN and CDR2 SYDVKM. The CDR3 totals 12 residues. Between the trimmed V and J ends, which lost 5 bases and 2 bases, there was a span of 7 bases. This CDR3 is CASSTRPYEQYF. The CDR3 DNA is TGTGCCAGCAGTACTAGACCCTACGAGCAGTACTTC.

The chain links TRBV6-2 or TRBV6-3 to TRBJ2-7; 11 bases match TRBD2. The germline V gene encodes CDR1 MNHEY and CDR2 SVGEGT. With 4 bases clipped from V and 6 bases from J, the junction kept 11 bases outside the gene matches. The CDR3 runs to 16 residues. CDR3 in DNA: TGTGCCAGCAGTTCCCCCCCCCTAGCGGGAGGCTTCGAGCAGTACTTC. Residues: CASSSPPLAGGFEQYF.

The chain combines TRBV7-8 with TRBJ2-2; 13 bases are a match to TRBD2. V lost 5 bases, J lost 6 bases, and 6 bases stayed unmatched. The V gene's germline CDR1 is SGHVS and CDR2 FQNEAQ. This CDR3 region has 16 residues. The CDR3 region has the DNA TGTGCCAGCAGCACGACTAGCGGGAGGATCGCCGGGGAGCTGTTTTTT. Translated: CASSTTSGRIAGELFF.

The chain couples TRBV18 to TRBJ2-1, with 15 positions matching TRBD2. The germline V gene encodes CDR1 KGHSH and CDR2 LQKENI. CDR3 size: 16 residues. J was trimmed by 7 bases and V by 4 bases; bases with no gene match: 5. CDR3 in DNA: TGTGCCAGCTCACTTACCGGGACTAGCGGGAGGAATGAGCAGTTCTTC. It codes for CASSLTGTSGRNEQFF.

The chain employs TRBV25-1 and TRBJ2-5; TRBD1 might be the D (6 bases). Germline V gene data show CDR1 as MGHDK and CDR2 as SYGVNS. The CDR3 is made up of 15 amino acids. Between the trimmed V and J ends, which lost 3 bases and 1 base, there was a span of 12 bases. The CDR3 protein is CASSEARGSQETQYF. The DNA of the CDR3 is TGTGCCAGCAGTGAGGCCAGGGGCTCCCAAGAGACCCAGTACTTC.

The CDR3 DNA follows: TGCAGCGTTGGCCTCGGACAGCACGGAAACACCATATATTTT. This gives the protein CSVGLGQHGNTIYF. V and J are TRBV29-1 and TRBJ1-3; D might be TRBD1 (6 bases). The germline V gene has CDR1 SQVTM and CDR2 ANQGSEA. CDR3 size: 14 residues. Trimming took 4 bases from V and 4 from J, leaving 14 bases between them.

The chain is built from TRBV29-1 and TRBJ2-1, with a weak D call TRBD2 (5 bases). Germline assignment: CDR1 SQVTM and CDR2 ANQGSEA. V dropped 7 bases and J dropped 9 bases, with 13 bases sitting between them. The CDR3 covers 11 residues. The DNA for the CDR3 is TGCAGCGCCGCAACTAGTTCTGAGCAGTTCTTC. It specifies CSAATSSEQFF.

The chain employs TRBV7-3 and TRBJ1-1, with TRBD1 matching over 8 bases. Trimming cost V 5 bases and J 6 bases; bases outside gene matches: 8. The CDR3 covers 14 residues. The germline V gene encodes CDR1 SGHTA and CDR2 FQGTGA. CDR3 nucleotides: TGTGCCAGCAGCATACAGGGGGATCGATCTGAAGCTTTCTTT. Protein sequence: CASSIQGDRSEAFF.

In this sample, this clone turned up once. The gene calls are TRBV12-3 or TRBV12-4 and TRBJ2-5, with unresolved D. CDR3 length: 12 residues. The V end was cut by 5 bases, the J end by 4 bases, with 8 bases between. The CDR3: CASSLQGETQYF. The CDR3, as DNA: TGTGCCAGCAGTCTCCAAGGAGAGACCCAGTACTTC.

This clone occurred a few times. The rearrangement links TRBV5-1 to TRBJ1-3; a weak D match, TRBD1 (6 bases). Germline CDR1 is SGHRS and CDR2 is YFSETQ. The CDR3 is made up of 17 amino acids. V lost 0 bases to trimming and J lost 0 bases, with 13 bases between them. The CDR3 spells CASSLVTGALSGNTIYF. The DNA for the CDR3 is TGCGCCAGCAGCTTGGTTACGGGGGCTCTCTCTGGAAACACCATATATTTT. Full variable domain (outside the CDR3, taken from reference TRBV5-1 and TRBJ1-3): KAGVTQTPRYLIKTRGQQVTLSCSPISGHRSVSWYQQTPGQGLQFLFEYFSETQRNKGNFPGRFSGRQFSNSRSEMNVSTLELGDSALYLCASSLVTGALSGNTIYFGEGSWLTVV.

This chain links TRBV6-6 with TRBJ1-1; 7 nucleotides align to TRBD1. The germline V gene has CDR1 MNHNY and CDR2 SVGAGI (reference sequence). The CDR3 sequence is 14 residues long. V lost 5 bases, J lost 1 base, and 4 bases stayed unmatched. CDR3: CASSSDRENTEAFF. The CDR3 nucleotides read TGTGCCAGCAGTAGCGACAGGGAGAACACTGAAGCTTTCTTT.

This clone turned up a few times. This rearrangement joins TRBV5-1 to TRBJ2-6; D unclear. Germline V lookup: CDR1 SGHRS, CDR2 YFSETQ. The CDR3 contains 13 residues. V dropped 2 bases and J dropped 3 bases, with 3 bases sitting between them. The CDR3 protein is CASSFSGANVLTF. CDR3 coding DNA: TGCGCCAGCAGCTTCAGTGGGGCCAACGTCCTGACTTTC.